The sequence of this T cell receptor (beta chain) was determined in a study of blood T cell repertoires in COVID-19. Study-level background: Sites across the United States, Italy and Spain contributed samples from acute and convalescent COVID-19. Nucleic acid was either cDNA or gDNA, and it came from T cells, B-cell-depleted T cells, or PBMCs.

The germline gives CDR1 MGHRA, CDR2 YSYEKL. V trimming: 1 base; J trimming: 1 base; junction bases outside the gene matches: 7. CDR3 length equals 17 residues. In the authors' methods: Amplification from reference gene primers served as the basis for estimated nucleated cell counts. The protocol was immunoSEQ multiplex PCR, while the TCRdb copy is restricted to in-frame clones and leaves out a portion. D and trimming come from the DNA, and the V and J calls and clone size come from that table. The sample lists tens of thousands of clones, around four fifths occurring once. V usage is TRBV4-1 and J usage is TRBJ2-3, with TRBD2 matching 8 bases. The sequenced sample consisted of peripheral blood. This TCR came from a man aged 65 to 79 with acute or convalescent COVID-19. This chain's CDR3 is CASSQGGAGGGTDTQYF. CDR3 DNA: TGCGCCAGCAGCCAAGGGGGGGCGGGAGGCGGCACAGATACGCAGTATTTT.